This TCR beta chain was recorded in a study of T-cell reconstitution after alpha-beta-depleted transplantation in children (dated by TCRdb to between 2015 and 2016). Background for the entire study: Using TCR repertoire profiling, the study quantitatively followed how T-cell immune reconstitution unfolded in children after TCRalphabeta/CD19-depleted allogeneic hematopoietic cell transplantation. The study at large found these results: The high TCRbeta diversity at day 60 in some patients was ascribed to recipient T cells and intrathymic progenitors that had survived conditioning. Apparently early alphabetaT-cell count recovery about two months after transplant reportedly relied on only several hundred rapidly expanded clones derived from non-depleted graft cells. Over the following months the frequencies of hyperexpanded clones went down, and after one year T-cell counts and TCRbeta diversity were mostly credited to newly produced T cells.

Libraries were built with PCR. TCRdb names Illumina HiSeq 2500 as the instrument used. Molecular barcoding was employed in the preparation of TCR libraries, with unique molecular identifiers being used to normalize TCRbeta repertoire quantification. TCRdb reworked the public reads: Q25 trimming with fastp, MiXCR clone assembly, productive beta chains retained. Rows with one shared CDR3 protein collapse into an entry with the most common genes and DNA. This sample comprises 700,000 to 950,000 distinct CDR3 sequences, around 15% of them detected only once. The ten largest clones take up just under 5% of the sample. The V and J ends are trimmed by 4 bases and 4 bases, leaving 16 bases between them. The germline V gene sets CDR1 to SQVTM and CDR2 to ANQGSEA. The CDR3 goes from the cysteine to the phenylalanine over 14 residues. The CDR3 DNA has 42 bases and is translated from base 1. Explained via the paper, the treatment or condition label denotes: allogeneic hematopoietic cell transplantation with graft depleted of TCRalphabeta T cells and CD19 B cells. The transplant recipients were children given TCRalphabeta/CD19-depleted allogeneic hematopoietic cell grafts.

Regarding this clonotype: No cognate antigen has been identified for it. There are no base qualities to consult, and no much larger clone falls within one base.

The receptor chain draws on TRBV29-1 and TRBJ1-2; too little of a D gene remains to name it. Sequences were derived from PBMCs, mostly from graft donor cells, sampled 360 days after TCRalphabeta/CD19-depleted stem cell transplant. The sequence derives from a male patient aged 10 to 17 who had a stem cell transplant for acute lymphoblastic leukemia, so the T cells may come from the graft donor. The nucleotide sequence is given as TGCAGCGTTGGTGACTCTTCAACATTCTATGGCTACACCTTC. Its translation reads: CSVGDSSTFYGYTF.